The entry below gives a single T cell receptor (beta chain) sequence along with its context. With 0 bases clipped from V and 7 bases from J, the junction kept 3 bases outside the gene matches. The V gene's germline CDR1 is SGDLS and CDR2 YYNGEE. The CDR3 sequence is 15 residues long. The data originate from a study of OX40 agonist ivuxolimab in advanced cancers. Study-wide background: Every patient in dose escalation had hepatocellular carcinoma, melanoma, renal cell or head and neck cancer.

Clones were read by immunoSEQ multiplex PCR, and TCRdb kept only the in-frame ones, dropping some. The table shows some 58,000 clones, with about 82% occurring only once. The source is an adult with an advanced solid tumor such as melanoma, head and neck, liver or kidney cancer. Material: CD4+ or CD8+ T cells sorted from blood, obtained in a trial of the OX40 agonist ivuxolimab. The rearrangement joins TRBV9 to TRBJ1-3; 11 nucleotides agree with TRBD1. CDR3 sequence (DNA): TGTGCCAGCAGCGTAGAAGGGGACAGGGGGAACACCATATATTTT. It translates to CASSVEGDRGNTIYF.